A selection of T cell receptor beta chains follows, all from one sample in a study of T cells expressing NK-cell markers. TCRdb re-called the 5' RACE reads and gives one entry per CDR3 protein, without DNA. The sample table includes some 150,000 distinct CDR3 sequences. Sequencing input: blood T cells: a sorted CD56 or NKG2C T cell subset, CD4+ or CD8+ T cells, or bulk PBMC T cells (not recorded which). The receptor source for this set is a man aged 18 to 29 in good health. CDR3s include the opening cysteine and the closing phenylalanine or tryptophan. Clone size, where shown, is once, few, many, or a class for clones that have expanded.

V	size	J	CDR3
TRBV27	NA	TRBJ2-2	CASSSTTTLNTGELFF
TRBV20-1	NA	TRBJ2-5	CSARDLGGLETQYF
TRBV29-1	NA	TRBJ2-1	CSVDGALGTGNEQFF
TRBV7-9	NA	TRBJ1-1	CASSSTAGLEGTEAFF
TRBV19	NA	TRBJ1-6	CASRGDSPLHF
TRBV4-1	NA	TRBJ2-5	CASKDTSGTQYF
TRBV29-1	NA	TRBJ2-6	CSVEDGGAGANVLTF
TRBV10-2	NA	TRBJ1-1	CASGGQGYTEAFF
TRBV7-8	NA	TRBJ2-2	CASSSPGAPGELFF
TRBV11-2	NA	TRBJ2-5	CASIGDTVQETQYF
TRBV21-1	NA	TRBJ2-5	CASSKDGLGTGQETQYF
TRBV12-3/TRBV12-4	NA	TRBJ2-5	CATAINRGETQYF
TRBV6-1	NA	TRBJ2-7	CATETWRTSSYEQYF
TRBV6-1	NA	TRBJ2-3	CASGDEGYTDTQYF
TRBV7-9	NA	TRBJ2-2	CARSGDTGELFF
TRBV6-1	NA	TRBJ2-2	CASSRAGGPSGELFF
TRBV30	NA	TRBJ2-1	CAWRTGSGGSYNEQFF
TRBV11-2	NA	TRBJ2-7	CASSLVAGGRSYEQYF
TRBV20-1	NA	TRBJ2-1	CSARSQDSGSGEQFF
TRBV5-6	medium-sized	TRBJ1-1	CASRPGLNTEAFF
TRBV11-2	NA	TRBJ2-2	CASPGRDTGELFF
TRBV4-1	NA	TRBJ1-1	CASSQVDRGNTEAFF
TRBV7-6	NA	TRBJ1-1	CASLPGGGNTEAFF
TRBV19	NA	TRBJ1-5	CASSMGDRVRNQPQHF
TRBV20-1	NA	TRBJ2-1	CSAEPGQGALDSYNEQFF
TRBV29-1	NA	TRBJ1-1	CSVEDLNRDRGLAEAFF
TRBV5-1	NA	TRBJ2-7	CASSSTSDEQYF
TRBV19	NA	TRBJ2-7	CASATGEGTYEQYF
TRBV27	NA	TRBJ2-1	CASSPGTSGSNEQFF
TRBV19	NA	TRBJ2-1	CASFSGTYNEQFF
TRBV3-1	NA	TRBJ2-3	CASSPRLAVTDTQYF
TRBV28	NA	TRBJ1-5	CASRVTSNQPQHF
TRBV6-2/TRBV6-3	NA	TRBJ2-1	CASSPGTHYSYNEQFF
TRBV30	NA	TRBJ2-1	CAWSSLGLHEQFF
TRBV6-5	NA	TRBJ2-1	CASSYGGGPFNEQFF
TRBV29-1	NA	TRBJ2-1	CSGRTGDYNEQFF
TRBV24-1	NA	TRBJ2-5	CATSGDNKETQYF
TRBV24-1	NA	TRBJ2-3	CATAPVGTDTQYF
TRBV11-1	NA	TRBJ2-7	CASSTDRGRFGYEQYF
TRBV6-1	NA	TRBJ2-3	CASSESLEGITDTQYF
TRBV19	NA	TRBJ2-1	CASSILAGGNEQFF
TRBV29-1	NA	TRBJ2-1	CSVEPQWLAGTNEQFF
TRBV6-6	NA	TRBJ1-1	CASRPLGNTEAFF
TRBV29-1	NA	TRBJ2-7	CSVPLGTEQYF
TRBV2	NA	TRBJ2-1	CASSEKGLSNEQFF
TRBV11-2	NA	TRBJ2-3	CASSFSGRVEDTQYF
TRBV7-2	NA	TRBJ2-5	CASSLVRVDQETQYF
TRBV7-9	NA	TRBJ2-1	CASSLAGIRDNEQFF
TRBV9	NA	TRBJ2-7	CASSVGDNYEQYF
TRBV9	NA	TRBJ2-2	CASSVKQFTGELFF
TRBV4-3	NA	TRBJ2-7	CASSPYRALSYEQYF
TRBV30	NA	TRBJ1-4	CAWSVSTGEKLFF
TRBV12-3/TRBV12-4	NA	TRBJ1-6	CASSSGSDPISPLHF
TRBV5-4	NA	TRBJ1-3	CASSNPGGNTIYF
TRBV10-1	NA	TRBJ2-7	CASSESAGPSSYEQYF
TRBV7-2	NA	TRBJ2-7	CASSLALHYEQYF
TRBV15	NA	TRBJ2-3	CATSQRQPSDTQYF